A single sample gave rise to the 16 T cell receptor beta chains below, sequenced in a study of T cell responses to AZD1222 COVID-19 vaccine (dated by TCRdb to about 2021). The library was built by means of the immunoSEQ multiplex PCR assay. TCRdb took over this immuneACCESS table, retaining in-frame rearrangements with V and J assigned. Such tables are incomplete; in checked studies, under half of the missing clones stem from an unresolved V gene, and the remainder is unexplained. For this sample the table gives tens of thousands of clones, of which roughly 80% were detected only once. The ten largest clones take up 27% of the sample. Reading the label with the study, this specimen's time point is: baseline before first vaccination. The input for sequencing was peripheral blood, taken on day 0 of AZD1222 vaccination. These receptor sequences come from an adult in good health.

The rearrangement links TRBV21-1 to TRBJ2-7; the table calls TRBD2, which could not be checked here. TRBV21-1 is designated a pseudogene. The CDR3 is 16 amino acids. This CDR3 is CASSNRASVSSYEQYF. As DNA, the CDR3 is TGTGCCAGCAGCAACCGCGCTAGCGTAAGCTCCTACGAGCAGTACTTC.

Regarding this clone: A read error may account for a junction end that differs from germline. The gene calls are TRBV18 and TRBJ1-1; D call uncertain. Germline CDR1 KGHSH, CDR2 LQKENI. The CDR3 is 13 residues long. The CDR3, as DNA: TGTGCCAGCTCTCCACGGGAGGTCACTGAAGCTTTCTTT. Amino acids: CASSPREVTEAFF.

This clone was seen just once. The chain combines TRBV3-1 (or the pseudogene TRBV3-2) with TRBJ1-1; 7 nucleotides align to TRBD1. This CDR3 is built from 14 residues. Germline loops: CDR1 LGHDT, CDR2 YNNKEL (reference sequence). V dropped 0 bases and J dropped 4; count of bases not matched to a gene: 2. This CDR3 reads CASSQDRGFTEAFF. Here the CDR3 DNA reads TGTGCCAGCAGCCAAGACAGGGGGTTCACTGAAGCTTTCTTT.

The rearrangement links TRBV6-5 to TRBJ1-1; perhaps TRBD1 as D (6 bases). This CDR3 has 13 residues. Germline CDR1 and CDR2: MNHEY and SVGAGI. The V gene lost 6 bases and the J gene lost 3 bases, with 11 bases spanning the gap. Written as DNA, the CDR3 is TGTGCCAGCAGACAGGGACGGCACACTGAAGCTTTCTTT. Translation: CASRQGRHTEAFF.

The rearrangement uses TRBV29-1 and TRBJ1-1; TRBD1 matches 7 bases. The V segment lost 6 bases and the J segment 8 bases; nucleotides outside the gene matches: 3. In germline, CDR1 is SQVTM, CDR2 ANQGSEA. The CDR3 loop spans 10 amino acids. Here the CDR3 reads CSVQDREAFF. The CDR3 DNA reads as TGCAGCGTCCAGGACAGGGAAGCTTTCTTT.

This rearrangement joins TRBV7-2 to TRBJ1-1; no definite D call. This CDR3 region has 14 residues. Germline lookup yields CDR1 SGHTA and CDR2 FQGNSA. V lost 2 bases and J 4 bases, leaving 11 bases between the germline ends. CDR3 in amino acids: CASSLSWVGTEAFF. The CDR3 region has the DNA TGTGCCAGCAGCTTAAGTTGGGTGGGCACTGAAGCTTTCTTT.

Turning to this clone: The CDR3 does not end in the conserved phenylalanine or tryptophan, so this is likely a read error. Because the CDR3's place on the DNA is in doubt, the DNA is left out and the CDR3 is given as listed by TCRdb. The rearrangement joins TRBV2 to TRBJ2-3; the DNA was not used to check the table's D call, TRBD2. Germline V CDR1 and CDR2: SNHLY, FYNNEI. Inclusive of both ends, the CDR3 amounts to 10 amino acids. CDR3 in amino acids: CASSEMEWVA.

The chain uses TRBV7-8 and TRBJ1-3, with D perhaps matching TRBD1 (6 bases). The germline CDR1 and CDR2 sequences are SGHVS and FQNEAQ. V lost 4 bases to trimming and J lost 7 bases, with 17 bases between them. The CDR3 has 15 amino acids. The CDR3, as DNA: TGTGCCAGCAGCTCCTTCCGGACAGAGGACAACACCATATATTTT. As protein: CASSSFRTEDNTIYF.

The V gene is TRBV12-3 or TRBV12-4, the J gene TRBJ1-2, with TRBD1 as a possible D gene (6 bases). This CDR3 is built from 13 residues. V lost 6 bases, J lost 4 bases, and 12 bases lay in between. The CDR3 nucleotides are TGTGCCAGCAGCACCGGACAGCTCTATGGCTACACCTTC. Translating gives CASSTGQLYGYTF.

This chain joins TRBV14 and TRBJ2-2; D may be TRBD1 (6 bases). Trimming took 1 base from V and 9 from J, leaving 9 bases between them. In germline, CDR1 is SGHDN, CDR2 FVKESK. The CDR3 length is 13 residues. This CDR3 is CASSQGTGRELFF. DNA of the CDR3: TGTGCCAGCAGCCAAGGTACAGGGAGGGAGCTGTTTTTT.

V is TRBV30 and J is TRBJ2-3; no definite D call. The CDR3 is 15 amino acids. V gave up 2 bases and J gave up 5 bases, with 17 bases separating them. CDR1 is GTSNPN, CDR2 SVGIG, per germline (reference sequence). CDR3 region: CAWSRMAEPGDTQYF. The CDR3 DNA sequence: TGTGCCTGGAGTAGAATGGCGGAGCCCGGAGATACGCAGTATTTT.

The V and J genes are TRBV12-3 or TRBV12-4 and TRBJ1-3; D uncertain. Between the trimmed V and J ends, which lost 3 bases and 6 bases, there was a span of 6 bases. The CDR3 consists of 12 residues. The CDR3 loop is CASSFSVNTIYF. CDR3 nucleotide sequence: TGTGCCAGCAGTTTTTCCGTAAACACCATATATTTT.

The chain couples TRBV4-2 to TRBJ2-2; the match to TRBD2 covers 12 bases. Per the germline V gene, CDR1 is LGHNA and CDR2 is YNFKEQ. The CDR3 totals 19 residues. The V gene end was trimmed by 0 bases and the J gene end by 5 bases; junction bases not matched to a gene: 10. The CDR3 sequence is CASSQEGRLAGGYTGELFF. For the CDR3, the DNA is TGTGCCAGCAGCCAAGAAGGGCGGCTAGCGGGAGGGTATACCGGGGAGCTGTTTTTT.

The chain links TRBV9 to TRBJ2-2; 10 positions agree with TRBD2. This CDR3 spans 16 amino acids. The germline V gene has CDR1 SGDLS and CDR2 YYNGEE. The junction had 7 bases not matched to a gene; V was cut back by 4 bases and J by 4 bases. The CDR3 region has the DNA TGTGCCAGCAGCCTCAGCGGGAGGGGTGGCACCGGGGAGCTGTTTTTT. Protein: CASSLSGRGGTGELFF.

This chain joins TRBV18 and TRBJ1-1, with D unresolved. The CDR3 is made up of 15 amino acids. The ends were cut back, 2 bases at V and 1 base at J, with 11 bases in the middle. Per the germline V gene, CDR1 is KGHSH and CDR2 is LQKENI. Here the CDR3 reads CASSPAPGGNTEAFF. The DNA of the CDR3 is TGTGCCAGCTCACCAGCCCCCGGCGGGAACACTGAAGCTTTCTTT. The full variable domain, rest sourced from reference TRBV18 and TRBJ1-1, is NAGVMQNPRHLVRRRGQEARLRCSPMKGHSHVYWYRQLPEEGLKFMVYLQKENIIDESGMPKERFSAEFPKEGPSILRIQQVVRGDSAAYFCASSPAPGGNTEAFFGQGTRLTVV.

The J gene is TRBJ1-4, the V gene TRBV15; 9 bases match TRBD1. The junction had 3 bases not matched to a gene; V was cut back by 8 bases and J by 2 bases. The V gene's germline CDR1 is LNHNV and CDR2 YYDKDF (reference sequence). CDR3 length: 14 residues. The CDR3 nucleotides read TGTGCCACCGACAGGGGGGGCACTAATGAAAAACTGTTTTTT. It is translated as CATDRGGTNEKLFF. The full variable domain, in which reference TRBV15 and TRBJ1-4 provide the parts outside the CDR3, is DAMVIQNPRYQVTQFGKPVTLSCSQTLNHNVMYWYQQKSSQAPKLLFHYYDKDFNNEADTPDNFQSRRPNTSFCFLDIRSPGLGDTAMYLCATDRGGTNEKLFFGSGTQLSVL.